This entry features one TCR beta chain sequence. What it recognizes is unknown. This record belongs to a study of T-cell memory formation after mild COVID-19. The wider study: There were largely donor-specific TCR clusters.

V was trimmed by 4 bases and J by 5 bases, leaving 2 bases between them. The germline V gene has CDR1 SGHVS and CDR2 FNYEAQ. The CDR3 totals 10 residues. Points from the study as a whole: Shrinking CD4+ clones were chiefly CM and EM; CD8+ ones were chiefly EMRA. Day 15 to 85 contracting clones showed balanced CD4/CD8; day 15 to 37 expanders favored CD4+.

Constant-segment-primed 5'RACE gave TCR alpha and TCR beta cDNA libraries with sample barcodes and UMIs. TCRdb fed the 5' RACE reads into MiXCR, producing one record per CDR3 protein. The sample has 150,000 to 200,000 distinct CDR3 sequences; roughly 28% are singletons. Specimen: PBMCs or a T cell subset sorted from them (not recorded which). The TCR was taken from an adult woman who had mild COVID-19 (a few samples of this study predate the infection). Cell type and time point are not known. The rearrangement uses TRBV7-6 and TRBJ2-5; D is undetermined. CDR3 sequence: CASSSETQYF. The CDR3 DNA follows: TGTGCCAGCAGCTCTGAGACCCAGTACTTC.